The next 19 T cell receptor beta chains were all read from a single sample in a study of T cell responses to AZD1222 COVID-19 vaccine. Profiling relied on immunoSEQ multiplex PCR, and the TCRdb table lists in-frame clones only, not all of them. This table has 140,000 or so clones, more than 85% appearing once. This specimen consisted of peripheral blood, obtained after recovery from COVID-19. These receptors originate from an adult who had recovered from COVID-19.

The rearrangement joins TRBV7-9 to TRBJ1-4, with D possibly matching TRBD1 (6 bases). V was pared by 6 bases and J by 2 bases, with 13 bases between. Germline-derived CDR1 and CDR2 are SEHNR and FQNEAQ (reference sequence). The CDR3 has 15 amino acids. The CDR3 DNA follows: TGTGCCAGCAGGCTACAGGGTAGCACTAATGAAAAACTGTTTTTT. Translating gives CASRLQGSTNEKLFF. Full variable domain (outside the CDR3, taken from reference TRBV7-9 and TRBJ1-4): DTGVSQNPRHKITKRGQNVTFRCDPISEHNRLYWYRQTLGQGPEFLTYFQNEAQLEKSRLLSDRFSAERPKGSFSTLEIQRTEQGDSAMYLCASRLQGSTNEKLFFGSGTQLSVL.

The J gene is TRBJ2-3, the V gene TRBV5-1, with unresolved D. The ends were cut back, 4 bases at V and 6 bases at J, with 9 bases in the middle. The CDR3 extends over 12 amino acids. Germline V gives CDR1 SGHRS, CDR2 YFSETQ. The chain's CDR3 is CASSMDEDTQYF. The CDR3 bases are TGCGCCAGCAGCATGGACGAGGATACGCAGTATTTT.

The V call is TRBV5-4, the J call TRBJ1-6, with 10 bases matching TRBD1. CDR3 size: 15 residues. Looked up from germline, CDR1 is SGHNT and CDR2 is YYREEE (reference sequence). The ends lost 4 bases at V and 6 bases at J; junction bases unmatched: 4. DNA of the CDR3: TGTGCCAGCAGCGGGGGGGACAGGGGTAATTCACCCCTCCACTTT. This codes for CASSGGDRGNSPLHF. Supplemented by reference TRBV5-4 and TRBJ1-6, the full variable domain reads ETGVTQSPTHLIKTRGQQVTLRCSSQSGHNTVSWYQQALGQGPQFIFQYYREEENGRGNFPPRFSGLQFPNYSSELNVNALELDDSALYLCASSGGDRGNSPLHFGNGTRLTVT.

This clone was seen a handful of times. This rearrangement joins TRBV5-1 to TRBJ2-5; 13 bases fit TRBD2. V dropped 3 bases and J dropped 5; count of bases not matched to a gene: 7. The germline V gene has CDR1 SGHRS and CDR2 YFSETQ. This CDR3 is 16 amino acids long. Written as DNA, the CDR3 is TGCGCCAGCAGCTGGACTAGCGGGAGTAATAAGGAGACCCAGTACTTC. Protein product: CASSWTSGSNKETQYF.

The genes are TRBV28 and TRBJ2-7; 8 bases line up with TRBD1. V shed 3 bases, J shed 3 bases, and the junction held 4 bases outside the gene matches. Looked up from germline, CDR1 is MDHEN and CDR2 is SYDVKM. CDR3 length equals 14 residues. CDR3 sequence reads: CASSLGTGLYEQYF. The CDR3 bases are TGTGCCAGCAGTTTGGGGACAGGACTCTACGAGCAGTACTTC.

This rearrangement joins TRBV2 to TRBJ2-2; D gene ambiguous. CDR1 SNHLY and CDR2 FYNNEI come from the germline V gene. The CDR3 loop spans 13 amino acids. V lost 1 base and J lost 3, with 3 bases in between. CDR3 bases: TGTGCCAGCAGTGAAGACGACACCGGGGAGCTGTTTTTT. Translated: CASSEDDTGELFF. Full variable domain (missing parts from reference TRBV2 and TRBJ2-2): EPEVTQTPSHQVTQMGQEVILRCVPISNHLYFYWYRQILGQKVEFLVSFYNNEISEKSEIFDDQFSVERPDGSNFTLKIRSTKLEDSAMYFCASSEDDTGELFFGEGSRLTVL.

The genes are TRBV27 and TRBJ2-2, with D hard to call. Trimming took 5 bases from V and 0 from J, leaving 13 bases between them. The CDR3 has 16 amino acids. In germline, CDR1 is MNHEY, CDR2 SMNVEV (reference sequence). The CDR3 loop is CASSSLGGPNTGELFF. CDR3 coding DNA: TGTGCCAGCAGTAGCCTTGGCGGACCGAACACCGGGGAGCTGTTTTTT.

The chain uses TRBV5-1 and TRBJ2-3; TRBD2 is a possible D gene (6 bases). The CDR3 has 15 residues. V was clipped by 5 bases and J by 2 bases, with 15 bases between them. Per germline, CDR1 SGHRS and CDR2 YFSETQ. The CDR3 region has the DNA TGCGCCAGCAGTCTTGGGGCGGGGTCCACAGATACGCAGTATTTT. Residues: CASSLGAGSTDTQYF.

The chain uses TRBV5-4 and TRBJ2-7, with 10 nucleotides matching TRBD2. V was clipped by 0 bases and J by 2 bases; unmatched bases: 2. Looked up from germline, CDR1 is SGHNT and CDR2 is YYREEE (reference sequence). The CDR3 sequence is 15 residues long. CDR3 nucleotides: TGTGCCAGCAGCTTGGTTCTAGCGGGAGCCTACGAGCAGTACTTC. It specifies CASSLVLAGAYEQYF.

This chain links TRBV9 with TRBJ2-2; no clear D. Trimming took 3 bases from V and 1 from J, leaving 10 bases between them. This CDR3 spans 15 amino acids. Germline CDR1 is SGDLS and CDR2 is YYNGEE. CDR3 amino acids: CASSALTGNTGELFF. DNA of the CDR3: TGTGCCAGCAGCGCCCTGACGGGGAACACCGGGGAGCTGTTTTTT.

This clone appeared once. This sequence joins TRBV28 and TRBJ1-5, with 8 bases matching TRBD1. Losses at the gene ends were 5 bases for V and 2 bases for J; bases not matched to a gene: 8. The CDR3 length is 16 residues. Germline CDR1 is MDHEN and CDR2 is SYDVKM. In DNA, the CDR3 is TGTGCCAGCAGTCACATCGACAGGGGAGGCAATCAGCCCCAGCATTTT. Encoded protein: CASSHIDRGGNQPQHF.

V gene TRBV27 combines with J gene TRBJ1-3; D remains unclear. CDR1 MNHEY and CDR2 SMNVEV come from the germline V gene (reference sequence). The CDR3 is 14 amino acids. The ends were cut back, 4 bases at V and 1 base at J, with 8 bases in the middle. The CDR3: CASSSGLSGNTIYF. The CDR3 DNA sequence: TGTGCCAGCAGTTCGGGGTTGTCTGGAAACACCATATATTTT.

The genes are TRBV10-2 and TRBJ2-7; D may match TRBD1 or TRBD2 (5 bases each). The CDR3 runs 12 residues. From germline, CDR1 is WSHSY and CDR2 SAAADI. The CDR3 nucleotides are TGCGCAGGCAGGGAGTTCTCCTACGAGCAGTACTTC. Its protein product is CAGREFSYEQYF.

The chain is built from TRBV28 and TRBJ1-1; D gene ambiguous. Germline CDR1 is MDHEN and CDR2 is SYDVKM. The CDR3 is 15 residues long. Trimming removed 3 bases from V and 4 bases from J, with 15 bases in between. The CDR3 DNA reads TGTGCCAGCAGTTTTAGGCAGGTCTCGAGCACTGAAGCTTTCTTT. Residues: CASSFRQVSSTEAFF.

V gene TRBV5-1 combines with J gene TRBJ2-1; 7 bases are a match to TRBD2. V trimming: 1 base; J trimming: 7 bases; junction bases outside the gene matches: 5. The germline V gene encodes CDR1 SGHRS and CDR2 YFSETQ. The CDR3 runs to 14 residues. Here the CDR3 reads CASSLSAGFNEQFF. In DNA form, the CDR3 reads TGCGCCAGCAGCTTGTCAGCGGGATTTAATGAGCAGTTCTTC.

The chain joins TRBV30 to TRBJ1-2; D perhaps matches TRBD1 (6 bases). The CDR3 is 14 residues long. V was cut by 0 bases and J by 7 bases, with 15 bases left in between. Germline CDR1 and CDR2: GTSNPN and SVGIG (reference sequence). Written as DNA, the CDR3 is TGTGCCTGGAGTGTAACCAGGGGCGGGGTTGGCTACACCTTC. Translation: CAWSVTRGGVGYTF.

The chain uses TRBV7-2 and TRBJ1-1; possible D gene TRBD1, 5 bases. V dropped 6 bases and J dropped 7 bases, with 24 bases sitting between them. Germline CDR1 SGHTA, CDR2 FQGNSA. This CDR3 is 16 amino acids long. CDR3: CASSSTMSLFGGEAFF. The CDR3 DNA is TGTGCCAGCAGTTCTACGATGTCCCTGTTTGGGGGTGAAGCTTTCTTT.

This chain joins TRBV4-1 and TRBJ1-6; D remains unclear. With 4 bases removed from V and 7 bases from J, the gap between germline ends came to 14 bases. The CDR3 is made up of 15 amino acids. Germline V gives CDR1 MGHRA, CDR2 YSYEKL. The CDR3 region is CASSPAADENSPLHF. CDR3 DNA: TGCGCCAGCAGCCCCGCGGCCGATGAAAATTCACCCCTCCACTTT.

The rearrangement links TRBV28 to TRBJ1-1; D is possibly TRBD1 (6 bases). The CDR3 contains 14 residues. Trimming took 3 bases from V and 0 from J, leaving 8 bases between them. In germline, CDR1 is MDHEN, CDR2 SYDVKM. CDR3 in DNA: TGTGCCAGCAGTTTCGGGGGCCTGAACACTGAAGCTTTCTTT. It encodes CASSFGGLNTEAFF.